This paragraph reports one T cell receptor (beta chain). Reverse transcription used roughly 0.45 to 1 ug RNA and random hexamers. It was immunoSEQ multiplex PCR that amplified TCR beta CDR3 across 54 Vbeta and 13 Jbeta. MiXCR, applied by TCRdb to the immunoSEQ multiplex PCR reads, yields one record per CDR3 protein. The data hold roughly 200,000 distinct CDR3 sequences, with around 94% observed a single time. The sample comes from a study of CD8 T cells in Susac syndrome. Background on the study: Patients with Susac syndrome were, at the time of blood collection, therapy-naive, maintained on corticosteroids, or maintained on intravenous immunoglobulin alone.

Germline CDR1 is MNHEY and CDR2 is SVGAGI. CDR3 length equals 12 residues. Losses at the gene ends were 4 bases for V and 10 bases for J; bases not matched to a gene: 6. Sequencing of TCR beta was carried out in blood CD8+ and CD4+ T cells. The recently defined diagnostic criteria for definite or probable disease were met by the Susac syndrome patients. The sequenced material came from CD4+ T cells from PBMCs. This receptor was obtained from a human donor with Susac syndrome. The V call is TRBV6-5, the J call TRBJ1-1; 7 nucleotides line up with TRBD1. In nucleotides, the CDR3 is TGTGCCAGCAGTTCCCAACAGGGGAGAGCTTTCTTT. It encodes CASSSQQGRAFF.